The rows below give T cell receptor beta chains drawn from one sample of a study of monozygotic twins with cystic fibrosis. Profiled with immunoSEQ multiplex PCR; TCRdb holds only in-frame clones, not every one. The sample lists about 10,000 clones; over 99% were seen once. Sequencing was carried out using blood. Source of these receptors: a man between 18 and 35 years old with cystic fibrosis. CDR3s include the opening cysteine and the closing phenylalanine or tryptophan. Each record gives: J gene, clone size, V gene, D gene, CDR3 protein, CDR3 DNA. D genes are given only for firm matches. Size tells how often a clone was seen (once, few, many) or the class of an expanded clone, and some rows leave it out.

j_call: TRBJ2-2
clone_size: .
v_call: TRBV6-1
d_call: TRBD1
cdr3_aa: CASSDPRGRANTGELFF
cdr3_nt: TGTGCCAGCAGTGATCCCAGGGGGCGGGCGAACACCGGGGAGCTGTTTTTT

j_call: TRBJ2-5
clone_size: .
v_call: TRBV19
d_call: .
cdr3_aa: CASSGGVETQYF
cdr3_nt: TGTGCCAGTAGTGGAGGGGTAGAGACCCAGTACTTC

j_call: TRBJ1-4
clone_size: .
v_call: TRBV5-8
d_call: .
cdr3_aa: CASSLGRGPTNEKLFF
cdr3_nt: TGTGCCAGCAGCTTGGGAAGGGGCCCAACTAATGAAAAACTGTTTTTT

j_call: TRBJ1-5
clone_size: .
v_call: TRBV6-5
d_call: .
cdr3_aa: CASSLTLDQPQHF
cdr3_nt: TGTGCCAGCAGCCTTACTCTTGACCAGCCCCAGCATTTT

j_call: TRBJ2-2
clone_size: .
v_call: TRBV6-6
d_call: .
cdr3_aa: CASSSVGGAGELFF
cdr3_nt: TGTGCCAGCAGTTCCGTAGGGGGGGCCGGGGAGCTGTTTTTT

j_call: TRBJ2-1
clone_size: .
v_call: TRBV9
d_call: TRBD1
cdr3_aa: CASSEQTGYNEQFF
cdr3_nt: TGTGCCAGCAGCGAGCAGACAGGGTACAATGAGCAGTTCTTC

j_call: TRBJ1-5
clone_size: .
v_call: TRBV21-1
d_call: .
cdr3_aa: CASRGQGRGQPQHF
cdr3_nt: TGTGCCAGCAGGGGACAGGGGAGGGGTCAGCCCCAGCATTTT

j_call: TRBJ1-1
clone_size: .
v_call: TRBV30
d_call: .
cdr3_aa: CAWSPGFEAFF
cdr3_nt: TGTGCCTGGAGCCCCGGGTTTGAGGCTTTCTTT

j_call: TRBJ2-4
clone_size: .
v_call: TRBV6-1
d_call: .
cdr3_aa: CASSEHSGYLAKNIQYF
cdr3_nt: TGTGCCAGCAGTGAACACTCGGGATATCTAGCCAAAAACATTCAGTACTTC

j_call: TRBJ1-3
clone_size: .
v_call: TRBV7-9
d_call: .
cdr3_aa: CASSLQGLVSGNTIYF
cdr3_nt: TGTGCCAGCAGCCTACAGGGTCTGGTCTCTGGAAACACCATATATTTT

j_call: TRBJ1-5
clone_size: few
v_call: TRBV19
d_call: .
cdr3_aa: CASSIEGGKGNQPQHF
cdr3_nt: TGTGCCAGTAGTATAGAAGGGGGAAAGGGCAATCAGCCCCAGCATTTT

j_call: TRBJ1-5
clone_size: .
v_call: TRBV18
d_call: TRBD1
cdr3_aa: CASRGQAFYSNQPQHF
cdr3_nt: TGTGCCAGCCGGGGACAGGCCTTTTATAGCAATCAGCCCCAGCATTTT

j_call: TRBJ2-2
clone_size: .
v_call: TRBV6-5
d_call: .
cdr3_aa: CASADTGELFF
cdr3_nt: TGTGCCAGCGCCGATACCGGGGAGCTGTTTTTT

j_call: TRBJ2-2
clone_size: .
v_call: TRBV11-3
d_call: .
cdr3_aa: CASSLRTVNTGELFF
cdr3_nt: TGTGCCAGCAGCTTACGGACAGTGAACACCGGGGAGCTGTTTTTT

j_call: TRBJ2-1
clone_size: .
v_call: TRBV15
d_call: TRBD1
cdr3_aa: CATSRARPGQGRDEQFF
cdr3_nt: TGTGCCACCAGCAGAGCCCGGCCGGGACAGGGAAGAGATGAGCAGTTCTTC

j_call: TRBJ1-2
clone_size: .
v_call: TRBV30
d_call: TRBD1
cdr3_aa: CAWTRTGTVGYTF
cdr3_nt: TGTGCCTGGACCAGAACCGGGACAGTAGGCTACACCTTC

j_call: TRBJ1-5
clone_size: .
v_call: TRBV30
d_call: .
cdr3_aa: CAWSVAPGINQPQHF
cdr3_nt: TGTGCCTGGAGTGTCGCCCCCGGGATCAATCAGCCCCAGCATTTT

j_call: TRBJ1-2
clone_size: .
v_call: TRBV28
d_call: .
cdr3_aa: CASSLLTYGYTF
cdr3_nt: TGTGCCAGCAGTTTACTAACCTATGGCTACACCTTC

j_call: TRBJ2-3
clone_size: .
v_call: TRBV5-1
d_call: TRBD2
cdr3_aa: CASSLVGLAGASTDTQYF
cdr3_nt: TGCGCCAGCAGCTTGGTGGGACTAGCGGGGGCTAGCACAGATACGCAGTATTTT

j_call: TRBJ1-5
clone_size: .
v_call: TRBV6-1
d_call: .
cdr3_aa: CASSEARTARGNQPQHF
cdr3_nt: TGTGCCAGCAGTGAAGCGAGGACAGCCAGGGGCAATCAGCCCCAGCATTTT

j_call: TRBJ1-6
clone_size: .
v_call: TRBV7-2
d_call: TRBD1
cdr3_aa: CASSLGQGKNSPLHF
cdr3_nt: TGTGCCAGCAGCTTGGGACAGGGGAAAAACTCACCCCTCCACTTT

j_call: TRBJ1-4
clone_size: .
v_call: TRBV14
d_call: TRBD1
cdr3_aa: CASSQTTGGTNEKLFF
cdr3_nt: TGTGCCAGCAGCCAAACCACAGGGGGGACTAATGAAAAACTGTTTTTT

j_call: TRBJ2-7
clone_size: .
v_call: TRBV6-1
d_call: .
cdr3_aa: CASRTRQGLSYEQYF
cdr3_nt: TGTGCCAGCAGAACCCGACAGGGACTATCCTACGAGCAGTACTTC

j_call: TRBJ2-5
clone_size: .
v_call: TRBV14
d_call: TRBD2
cdr3_aa: CASSQRGGQETQYF
cdr3_nt: TGTGCCAGCAGCCAAAGGGGAGGGCAAGAGACCCAGTACTTC

j_call: TRBJ2-5
clone_size: once
v_call: TRBV5-1
d_call: TRBD2
cdr3_aa: CASSSEPRTSVQQETQYF
cdr3_nt: TGCGCCAGCAGCTCCGAACCCCGGACTAGCGTCCAACAAGAGACCCAGTACTTC

j_call: TRBJ2-3
clone_size: once
v_call: TRBV7-3
d_call: TRBD1
cdr3_aa: CASSITGGTDTQYF
cdr3_nt: TGTGCCAGCAGCATCACAGGGGGTACAGATACGCAGTATTTT

j_call: TRBJ1-5
clone_size: .
v_call: TRBV19
d_call: .
cdr3_aa: CASSILQGSGGNQPQHF
cdr3_nt: TGTGCCAGTAGTATTCTACAGGGCTCAGGGGGCAATCAGCCCCAGCATTTT

j_call: TRBJ1-2
clone_size: .
v_call: TRBV19
d_call: TRBD1
cdr3_aa: CASSASSDRDLGYTF
cdr3_nt: TGTGCCAGTAGTGCCTCGTCGGACAGGGATCTTGGCTACACCTTC

j_call: TRBJ2-7
clone_size: .
v_call: TRBV2
d_call: .
cdr3_aa: CASSERETKAYEQYF
cdr3_nt: TGTGCCAGCAGTGAACGGGAGACAAAAGCCTACGAGCAGTACTTC

j_call: TRBJ1-2
clone_size: .
v_call: TRBV5-6
d_call: .
cdr3_aa: CASSPREYYGYTF
cdr3_nt: TGTGCCAGCAGCCCCAGGGAATACTATGGCTACACCTTC

j_call: TRBJ1-2
clone_size: .
v_call: TRBV30
d_call: TRBD1
cdr3_aa: CAWRQGGYGYTF
cdr3_nt: TGTGCCTGGCGACAGGGCGGCTATGGCTACACCTTC

j_call: TRBJ1-1
clone_size: .
v_call: TRBV19
d_call: .
cdr3_aa: CASSFPPGSEAFF
cdr3_nt: TGTGCCAGTAGTTTCCCGCCTGGCTCTGAAGCTTTCTTT

j_call: TRBJ2-7
clone_size: .
v_call: TRBV9
d_call: TRBD2
cdr3_aa: CASSVGTSRFGAYEQYF
cdr3_nt: TGTGCCAGCAGCGTAGGGACTAGCAGGTTTGGGGCCTACGAGCAGTACTTC

j_call: TRBJ1-2
clone_size: .
v_call: TRBV9
d_call: .
cdr3_aa: CASSVAGNVADGYTF
cdr3_nt: TGTGCCAGCAGCGTAGCTGGGAACGTGGCCGATGGCTACACCTTC

j_call: TRBJ2-3
clone_size: .
v_call: TRBV12-5
d_call: TRBD1
cdr3_aa: CASGFGTGPDTQYF
cdr3_nt: TGTGCTAGTGGTTTCGGGACAGGGCCCGATACGCAGTATTTT

j_call: TRBJ2-7
clone_size: .
v_call: TRBV7-6
d_call: .
cdr3_aa: CASSLQTSGYEQYF
cdr3_nt: TGTGCCAGCAGCTTACAGACTAGTGGCTACGAGCAGTACTTC